The sequence of this T cell receptor beta chain was determined in a study of chemoradiotherapy in HPV16-positive cancers. In regard to this clone: Its antigen is not identified.

Generated by immunoSEQ multiplex PCR, the TCRdb table keeps only in-frame clones and is missing some. The table has under 6,500 clones, roughly 88% seen once. Notes on the study in general: For HPV16-positive patients, expanding HPV-responsive T cells associated with longer recurrence-free survival.

V lost 4 bases, J lost 5 bases, and 9 bases lay in between. The germline V gene encodes CDR1 MNHNS and CDR2 SASEGT. The CDR3 consists of 13 residues. This material consisted of blood, taken from a patient who underwent chemoradiotherapy. The sequence came from a human donor with HPV-associated anogenital cancer. The chain uses TRBV6-1 and TRBJ2-1; D gene uncertain. Here the CDR3 DNA reads TGTGCCAGCAGTGCGCAGTCGAACAATGAGCAGTTCTTC. Protein sequence: CASSAQSNNEQFF.